Following are 25 T cell receptor beta chains from one sample sequenced in a study of early T cells in non-severe SARS-CoV-2 infection. TCRdb reprocessed the 5' RACE reads via MiXCR and lists one record per CDR3 protein. The data contain some 55,000 distinct CDR3 sequences, 10% to 15% of them singletons. Sequenced sample: whole blood. Receptors originate from an adult who was a healthcare worker with PCR-confirmed SARS-CoV-2 infection or an uninfected control (not recorded which).

This clonotype was observed a few times. The CDR3 DNA reads as TGTGCCAGCAGGAATTTCGGGACAGGGAGCTACGAGCAGTACTTC. This gives the protein CASRNFGTGSYEQYF. The chain is built from TRBV11-2 and TRBJ2-7, with 9 bases identical to TRBD1. Looked up from germline, CDR1 is SGHAT and CDR2 is FQNNGV. CDR3 length: 15 amino acids. V was pared by 6 bases and J by 3 bases, with 9 bases of the junction left unmatched.

This clonotype was counted ten times or more. The chain links TRBV19 to TRBJ2-1; no definite D call. V lost 6 bases and J lost 4, with 16 bases in between. CDR1 is LNHDA, CDR2 SQIVND, per germline (reference sequence). CDR3 length equals 15 residues. As DNA, the CDR3 is TGTGCCAGTAGCCTTGGGTCCTTATATTACAATGAGCAGTTCTTC. Amino acid sequence: CASSLGSLYYNEQFF.

This clonotype was seen many times. The chain has TRBV6-1 and TRBJ2-1, with 11 bases identical to TRBD2. Germline V gene data show CDR1 as MNHNS and CDR2 as SASEGT. The length of the CDR3 is 16 residues. With 5 bases clipped from V and 8 bases from J, the junction kept 11 bases outside the gene matches. In DNA, the CDR3 is TGTGCCAGCAGTCCTCAGCTAGCGGGAGGTGGGGATGAGCAGTTCTTC. Amino acids: CASSPQLAGGGDEQFF.

This rearrangement joins TRBV7-8 to TRBJ2-7; the D is unclear. Per the germline V gene, CDR1 is SGHVS and CDR2 is FQNEAQ. V was pared by 1 base and J by 6 bases, with 7 bases between. CDR3 length: 12 residues. CDR3 loop: CASSLGSREQYF. The DNA of the CDR3 is TGTGCCAGCAGCTTAGGCTCTCGCGAGCAGTACTTC.

This clonotype came up many times. The chain links TRBV7-3 to TRBJ2-1, with TRBD2 identical over 8 bases. This CDR3 has 16 amino acids. Germline V CDR1 and CDR2: SGHTA, FQGTGA. V shed 3 bases and J 3 bases; nucleotides not matched to a gene: 7. The CDR3 region is CASSFHREGFYNEQFF. CDR3 in DNA: TGTGCCAGCAGCTTCCACCGGGAGGGGTTCTACAATGAGCAGTTCTTC.

This chain joins TRBV7-2 and TRBJ1-1; D is undetermined. Germline V CDR1 and CDR2: SGHTA, FQGNSA. This CDR3 spans 14 amino acids. V lost 3 bases and J lost 4, with 12 bases in between. The CDR3 protein is CASSFGNRPTEAFF. For the CDR3, the DNA is TGTGCCAGCAGCTTCGGGAATCGGCCCACTGAAGCTTTCTTT.

This clonotype was counted only a few times. The chain couples TRBV5-4 to TRBJ2-2; 7 nucleotides line up with TRBD1. Germline lookup yields CDR1 SGHNT and CDR2 YYREEE (reference sequence). This CDR3 spans 14 amino acids. The J segment lost 0 bases and the V segment lost 6 bases, leaving 2 bases of the junction unmatched. The CDR3 bases are TGTGCCAGCAAGGGGGCCCCGAACACCGGGGAGCTGTTTTTT. It codes for CASKGAPNTGELFF.

This clonotype was detected only a few times. The chain couples TRBV29-1 to TRBJ2-6; 8 positions match TRBD1. The germline gives CDR1 SQVTM, CDR2 ANQGSEA. The ends lost 6 bases at V and 0 bases at J; junction bases unmatched: 7. The CDR3 is 16 amino acids. Written as DNA, the CDR3 is TGCAGCGTGGACAGGGCTGGGAGCTCTGGGGCCAACGTCCTGACTTTC. Protein: CSVDRAGSSGANVLTF.

This sequence joins TRBV7-3 and TRBJ2-1, with 10 bases lining up with TRBD2. This CDR3 region has 15 residues. Germline CDR1 is SGHTA and CDR2 is FQGTGA. Losses at the gene ends were 5 bases for V and 2 bases for J; bases not matched to a gene: 3. CDR3 sequence (DNA): TGTGCCAGCAGCCAGCGGGGGGGCCCCTACAATGAGCAGTTCTTC. Translation: CASSQRGGPYNEQFF. The whole variable domain, filled in from reference TRBV7-3 and TRBJ2-1, reads GAGVSQTPSNKVTEKGKYVELRCDPISGHTALYWYRQSLGQGPEFLIYFQGTGAADDSGLPNDRFFAVRPEGSVSTLKIQRTERGDSAVYLCASSQRGGPYNEQFFGPGTRLTVL.

In its sample, this clonotype was seen a few times. V gene TRBV19 combines with J gene TRBJ2-3; 8 bases agree with TRBD1. Germline V gene lookup returns CDR1 LNHDA and CDR2 SQIVND (reference sequence). Trimming at V came to 10 bases and at J to 8 bases, leaving 5 bases not matched to a gene. CDR3 length: 11 amino acids. The CDR3 sequence: CATQGAITQYF. The CDR3 DNA reads as TGTGCCACTCAGGGGGCGATTACGCAGTATTTT. Supplemented by reference TRBV19 and TRBJ2-3, the full variable domain reads DGGITQSPKYLFRKEGQNVTLSCEQNLNHDAMYWYRQDPGQGLRLIYYSQIVNDFQKGDIAEGYSVSREKKESFPLTVTSAQKNPTAFYLCATQGAITQYFGPGTRLTVL.

This clonotype appeared many times. The V call is TRBV5-5, the J call TRBJ1-5; 10 nucleotides line up with TRBD1. The CDR3 sequence is 15 residues long. Per the germline V gene, CDR1 is SGHKS and CDR2 is YYEKEE (reference sequence). After removal of 4 bases from V and 7 bases from J, the junction contained 8 bases not matched to a gene. The CDR3 sequence: CASSANRDRGQPQHF. CDR3 bases: TGTGCCAGCAGCGCTAACCGGGACAGGGGCCAGCCCCAGCATTTT.

V usage is TRBV29-1 and J usage is TRBJ1-2; D not certain. The germline V gene encodes CDR1 SQVTM and CDR2 ANQGSEA. V was shortened by 3 bases and J by 4 bases, with 9 bases between the two germline ends. CDR3 length: 12 amino acids. CDR3 coding DNA: TGCAGCGTTGAGTCAGGATTCTATGGCTACACCTTC. Translation: CSVESGFYGYTF.

As DNA, the CDR3 is TGCAGCGTTGAAGATCTCGGGGATACGCAGTATTTT. Its protein is CSVEDLGDTQYF. This rearrangement joins TRBV29-1 to TRBJ2-3; D remains unclear. This CDR3 is 12 amino acids long. Trimming took 0 bases from V and 6 from J, leaving 7 bases between them. Germline V gene lookup returns CDR1 SQVTM and CDR2 ANQGSEA.

The V call is TRBV29-1, the J call TRBJ1-1; D unclear. The CDR3 sequence is 15 residues long. V lost 3 bases and J 1 base, leaving 15 bases between the germline ends. The germline gives CDR1 SQVTM, CDR2 ANQGSEA. The CDR3 sequence is CSVDLGLSPNTEAFF. CDR3 sequence (DNA): TGCAGCGTTGATTTGGGTCTCAGTCCGAACACTGAAGCTTTCTTT.

This clonotype occurred many times. This chain links TRBV12-3 or TRBV12-4 with TRBJ1-1, with TRBD1 identical over 10 bases. The CDR3 runs 14 residues. The J segment lost 5 bases and the V segment lost 4 bases, leaving 4 bases of the junction unmatched. The CDR3 sequence is CASSSRQGATEAFF. As DNA, the CDR3 is TGTGCCAGCAGTTCTCGACAGGGGGCAACTGAAGCTTTCTTT.

This clonotype was seen repeatedly, ten times or more. The chain employs TRBV6-2 or TRBV6-3 and TRBJ2-1, with a weak D call TRBD1 (6 bases). V was cut by 3 bases and J by 2 bases, with 8 bases left in between. CDR1 and CDR2 (germline): MNHEY, SVGEGT. CDR3 size: 14 residues. The CDR3 nucleotides read TGTGCCAGCAGTTATGGGACAACCTACAATGAGCAGTTCTTC. Protein: CASSYGTTYNEQFF.

V usage is TRBV7-6 and J usage is TRBJ2-1, with 14 bases fitting TRBD2. The CDR3 runs to 18 residues. CDR1 is SGHVS and CDR2 is FNYEAQ in the germline V gene. Trimming cost V 1 base and J 0 bases; bases outside gene matches: 2. The CDR3 sequence: CASSLVGTSGGSYNEQFF. The CDR3 DNA sequence: TGTGCCAGCAGCTTAGTAGGGACTAGCGGGGGCTCCTACAATGAGCAGTTCTTC.

The chain has TRBV30 and TRBJ2-1; no definite D call. Trimming took off 6 bases at V and 3 bases at J, with 15 bases between the two ends. The germline V gene has CDR1 GTSNPN and CDR2 SVGIG (reference sequence). The CDR3 loop spans 14 amino acids. CDR3 DNA sequence: TGTGCCTGTACACCGCGAATCATCTACAATGAGCAGTTCTTC. Protein product: CACTPRIIYNEQFF.

The chain combines TRBV2 with TRBJ2-7; 14 bases agree with TRBD2. CDR1 and CDR2 (germline): SNHLY, FYNNEI. The CDR3 has 14 residues. The V gene end was trimmed by 6 bases and the J gene end by 7 bases; junction bases not matched to a gene: 5. For the CDR3, the DNA is TGTGCCAGCAGCCTGACTAGCGGGGGGGAAGAGCAGTACTTC. Its translation: CASSLTSGGEEQYF.

Many counts were recorded for this clonotype. The rearrangement joins TRBV11-2 to TRBJ2-1; D gene unclear. Germline CDR1 is SGHAT and CDR2 is FQNNGV. The CDR3 contains 14 residues. The V gene lost 5 bases and the J gene lost 4 bases, with 12 bases spanning the gap. DNA of the CDR3: TGTGCCAGCAGCGCCAGTCTGGGGTACAATGAGCAGTTCTTC. Protein: CASSASLGYNEQFF.

This clonotype was picked up many times. The V call is TRBV7-2, the J call TRBJ2-1; no firm D call. This CDR3 comprises 14 residues. From germline, CDR1 is SGHTA and CDR2 FQGNSA. Trimming pared 5 bases from V and 2 bases from J, leaving 10 bases between. In DNA form, the CDR3 reads TGTGCCAGCAGCAGACCCCGGACCTACAATGAGCAGTTCTTC. As protein: CASSRPRTYNEQFF.

This clonotype was found many times. This sequence joins TRBV7-6 and TRBJ2-7; the D gene is possibly TRBD2 (6 bases). Germline CDR1 reads SGHVS; CDR2 reads FNYEAQ. The ends were cut back, 1 base at V and 2 bases at J, with 6 bases in the middle. This CDR3 comprises 13 residues. In nucleotides, the CDR3 is TGTGCCAGCAGCTTAGTAGCGGCCTACGAGCAGTACTTC. This translates into CASSLVAAYEQYF.

This clonotype came up many times. This sequence joins TRBV10-3 and TRBJ2-5; 10 bases agree with TRBD2. The ends lost 5 bases at V and 4 bases at J; junction bases unmatched: 4. Germline V gene data show CDR1 as ENHRY and CDR2 as SYGVKD. The CDR3 spans 14 residues. CDR3 nucleotide sequence: TGTGCCATCAGTAGCGGGAGGGCTGGAGAGACCCAGTACTTC. Its protein product is CAISSGRAGETQYF.

The rearrangement links TRBV29-1 to TRBJ2-3; 12 bases are shared with TRBD2. The V and J ends lost 1 base and 1 base, in that order; junction bases with no gene match: 3. Germline V gives CDR1 SQVTM, CDR2 ANQGSEA. The CDR3 contains 16 residues. CDR3 DNA: TGCAGCGTTGAAGGACTAGCGGGAGCCCGCACAGATACGCAGTATTTT. It codes for CSVEGLAGARTDTQYF.

The rearrangement uses TRBV20-1 and TRBJ1-5; 11 bases map to TRBD1. V gave up 5 bases and J gave up 6 bases; unmatched junction bases: 9. The CDR3 totals 15 residues. CDR1 DFQATT and CDR2 SNEGSKA come from the germline V gene (reference sequence). CDR3 nucleotide sequence: TGCAGTGCTCCCCCGGGACAGGGGGATATTCAGCCCCAGCATTTT. Translating gives CSAPPGQGDIQPQHF.